A single sample gave rise to the 14 T cell receptor beta chains below, sequenced in a study of brain T cells in children with intractable seizures. Some clones are missing from TCRdb's copy, which holds only in-frame ones; the method was immunoSEQ multiplex PCR. The sample has about 5,200 clones, 90% to 95% seen once. Sequencing was limited to surgery cases with top T cell transcript signatures in brain tissue. This material consisted of resected brain tissue, taken at surgery. These receptors were taken from a boy younger than two with focal cortical dysplasia and intractable seizures.

The chain joins TRBV14 to TRBJ2-5; D gene uncertain. The CDR3 totals 14 residues. V lost 0 bases and J 2 bases, leaving 7 bases between the germline ends. Germline CDR1 SGHDN, CDR2 FVKESK. The CDR3 DNA follows: TGTGCCAGCAGCCAAGATCTTCTTCAAGAGACCCAGTACTTC. Its protein product is CASSQDLLQETQYF.

The V call is TRBV4-2, the J call TRBJ2-3, with no clear D. Germline loops: CDR1 LGHNA, CDR2 YNFKEQ. The CDR3 has 15 amino acids. Deletions cut 2 bases from V and 2 bases from J, with 11 bases between. CDR3 nucleotide sequence: TGTGCCAGCAGCCAATGGGTGACAAACACAGATACGCAGTATTTT. This translates into CASSQWVTNTDTQYF.

This sequence joins TRBV27 and TRBJ1-6; maybe TRBD1 (5 bases). The CDR3 is 14 residues long. Germline CDR1 MNHEY, CDR2 SMNVEV (reference sequence). Trimming took 5 bases from V and 10 from J, leaving 15 bases between them. CDR3 sequence: CASSEFGGRSPLHF. CDR3 in DNA: TGTGCCAGCAGTGAATTCGGGGGTCGCTCACCCCTCCACTTT.

The chain couples TRBV7-8 to TRBJ1-4; D not resolved. The V and J ends lost 1 base and 4 bases respectively, with 10 bases between them. The V gene's germline CDR1 is SGHVS and CDR2 FQNEAQ. The CDR3 length is 15 residues. The CDR3 coding sequence is TGTGCCAGCAGCTTAGGAGGGAGGAATAATGAAAAACTGTTTTTT. Protein product: CASSLGGRNNEKLFF.

The chain has TRBV5-4 and TRBJ2-7; D may be TRBD1 (5 bases). This CDR3 is 15 amino acids long. The V and J ends lost 3 bases and 3 bases respectively, with 16 bases between them. Germline CDR1 reads SGHNT; CDR2 reads YYREEE (reference sequence). The CDR3 DNA reads as TGTGCCAGCAGCTCGCAAAGGGGTTGGGGCTACGAGCAGTACTTC. Encoded protein: CASSSQRGWGYEQYF. Full variable domain (rest looked up from reference TRBV5-4 and TRBJ2-7): ETGVTQSPTHLIKTRGQQVTLRCSSQSGHNTVSWYQQALGQGPQFIFQYYREEENGRGNFPPRFSGLQFPNYSSELNVNALELDDSALYLCASSSQRGWGYEQYFGPGTRLTVT.

This chain joins TRBV6-5 and TRBJ2-5, with unresolved D. Between the trimmed V and J ends, which lost 6 bases and 5 bases, there was a span of 16 bases. The length of the CDR3 is 14 residues. Germline CDR1 is MNHEY and CDR2 is SVGAGI. The CDR3 coding sequence is TGTGCCAGCAGCGCCTTCCATACTGAGGAGACCCAGTACTTC. Translated: CASSAFHTEETQYF.

This CDR3 reads CASSESFGLAGSYYNEQFF. The CDR3 DNA follows: TGTGCCAGCAGTGAATCGTTCGGTCTAGCGGGGTCCTACTACAATGAGCAGTTCTTC. The V gene is TRBV2, the J gene TRBJ2-1, with 9 bases identical to TRBD2. This CDR3 region has 19 residues. Unmatched junction bases numbered 14, after V lost 2 bases and J lost 3 bases. Germline V gene data show CDR1 as SNHLY and CDR2 as FYNNEI.

The chain couples TRBV28 to TRBJ2-5; 8 nucleotides align to TRBD2. The CDR3 consists of 15 residues. In germline, CDR1 is MDHEN, CDR2 SYDVKM. Germline trimming cut 5 bases from V and 4 bases from J; bases unmatched to any gene: 9. The CDR3: CASSPPGGAGETQYF. CDR3 nucleotide sequence: TGTGCCAGCAGTCCCCCGGGAGGGGCGGGAGAGACCCAGTACTTC.

The V gene is TRBV19, the J gene TRBJ2-3; D perhaps matches TRBD1 (5 bases). CDR1 is LNHDA and CDR2 is SQIVND in the germline V gene (reference sequence). The CDR3 is made up of 14 amino acids. Trimming left V 5 bases short and J 6 bases short, with 15 bases between. The CDR3 protein is CASSETPDSDTQYF. The CDR3 DNA is TGTGCCAGTAGTGAAACCCCCGACAGTGATACGCAGTATTTT.

This clone was observed once. The genes are TRBV19 and TRBJ2-7; weak D call: TRBD1 (6 bases). Germline CDR1 is LNHDA and CDR2 is SQIVND (reference sequence). The CDR3 is 14 residues long. The V gene lost 5 bases and the J gene lost 2 bases, with 13 bases spanning the gap. The CDR3 DNA is TGTGCCAGTAGTCGAACTGGGGGCCCCTACGAGCAGTACTTC. It translates to CASSRTGGPYEQYF. The entire variable domain, with the rest obtained from reference TRBV19 and TRBJ2-7, is as follows: DGGITQSPKYLFRKEGQNVTLSCEQNLNHDAMYWYRQDPGQGLRLIYYSQIVNDFQKGDIAEGYSVSREKKESFPLTVTSAQKNPTAFYLCASSRTGGPYEQYFGPGTRLTVT.

J is TRBJ2-2 and V is TRBV7-8; no firm D call. Trimming stripped 0 bases from V and 6 bases from J, with 8 bases between. The CDR3 has 14 amino acids. Germline-derived CDR1 and CDR2 are SGHVS and FQNEAQ. CDR3 coding DNA: TGTGCCAGCAGCTTAGCGGGATCGGCCGGGGAGCTGTTTTTT. It yields the protein CASSLAGSAGELFF.

V is TRBV3-1 (or the pseudogene TRBV3-2) and J is TRBJ2-7; TRBD2 agrees at 8 bases. Losses at the gene ends were 2 bases for V and 0 bases for J; bases not matched to a gene: 3. There are 15 residues in the CDR3. The germline V gene encodes CDR1 LGHDT and CDR2 YNNKEL (reference sequence). Here the CDR3 DNA reads TGTGCCAGCAGCCAATGGCGGGAGGTCTCCTACGAGCAGTACTTC. Protein: CASSQWREVSYEQYF.

This chain links TRBV5-4 with TRBJ2-7; the match to TRBD1 covers 8 bases. The junction had 8 bases not matched to a gene; V was cut back by 0 bases and J by 6 bases. CDR1 and CDR2 (germline): SGHNT, YYREEE (reference sequence). This CDR3 region has 15 residues. This chain's CDR3 is CASSLGGQGVGEQYF. In DNA form, the CDR3 reads TGTGCCAGCAGCTTGGGTGGACAGGGTGTAGGCGAGCAGTACTTC.

V and J are TRBV3-1 (or the pseudogene TRBV3-2) and TRBJ1-1, with D uncertain. The germline V gene has CDR1 LGHDT and CDR2 YNNKEL (reference sequence). Trimming stripped 0 bases from V and 3 bases from J, with 11 bases between. CDR3 length: 15 residues. In DNA, the CDR3 is TGTGCCAGCAGCCAAGAAACGCGGATCTACACTGAAGCTTTCTTT. Translated, it gives CASSQETRIYTEAFF.